This TCR beta chain stems from a study of blood T cell repertoires in COVID-19. Data came from immunoSEQ multiplex PCR; TCRdb stores just in-frame clones and leaves some out. The sample lists 200,000 to 250,000 clones; approximately 84% were seen once. The CDR3 covers 16 residues. Trimming shortened V by 0 bases and J by 0 bases, and 8 bases separated the two germline ends. CDR1 is MNHEY, CDR2 SVGAGI, per germline. This chain connects TRBV6-5 to TRBJ2-2; D is ambiguous. This sequence originates from a man in his fifties who had recovered from COVID-19. Input material: peripheral blood. This CDR3 is CASSYSTLANTGELFF. In DNA, the CDR3 is TGTGCCAGCAGTTACTCGACTCTGGCGAACACCGGGGAGCTGTTTTTT.